The clone carrying this TCR beta chain was found once. This entry is derived from a study of blood T cell repertoires in COVID-19. Looking at the study overall: PBMCs, B-cell-depleted T cells, or T cells provided the cDNA or gDNA that made up the material.

The CDR3 runs 14 residues. CDR1 SGHTA and CDR2 FQGNSA come from the germline V gene. The V end was cut by 5 bases, the J end by 1 base, with 9 bases between. Profiled with immunoSEQ multiplex PCR; TCRdb holds only in-frame clones, not every one. The data contain 150,000 to 200,000 clones, about nine tenths of them seen just once; the ten biggest clones take up roughly 3.5%. The receptor was isolated from a man between 65 and 85 years old with acute or convalescent COVID-19. V and J are TRBV7-2 and TRBJ1-5, with TRBD1 as a possible D gene (5 bases). Sample: peripheral blood. The CDR3 bases are TGTGCCAGCAGCCCAGGGTTAAGCAATCAGCCCCAGCATTTT. It specifies CASSPGLSNQPQHF.